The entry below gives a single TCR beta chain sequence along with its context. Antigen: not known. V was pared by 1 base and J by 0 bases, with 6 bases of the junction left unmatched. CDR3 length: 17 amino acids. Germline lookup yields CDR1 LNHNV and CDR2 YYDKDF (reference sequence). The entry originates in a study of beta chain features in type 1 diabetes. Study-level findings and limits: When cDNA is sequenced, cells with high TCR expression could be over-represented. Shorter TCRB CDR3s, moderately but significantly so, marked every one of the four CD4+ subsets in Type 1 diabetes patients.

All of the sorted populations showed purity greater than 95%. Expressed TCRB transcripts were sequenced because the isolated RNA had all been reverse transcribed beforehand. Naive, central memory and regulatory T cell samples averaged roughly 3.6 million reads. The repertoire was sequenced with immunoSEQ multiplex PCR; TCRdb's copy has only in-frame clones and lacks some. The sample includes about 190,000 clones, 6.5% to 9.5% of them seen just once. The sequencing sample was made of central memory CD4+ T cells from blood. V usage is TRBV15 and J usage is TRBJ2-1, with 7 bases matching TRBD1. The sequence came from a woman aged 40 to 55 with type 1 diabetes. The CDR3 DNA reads TGTGCCACCAGCAGAGGAGGGGGCTTCAGCTCCTACAATGAGCAGTTCTTC. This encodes CATSRGGGFSSYNEQFF.